This is a list of T cell receptor beta chains from one sample in a study of blood T cell repertoires in COVID-19. Data came from immunoSEQ multiplex PCR; TCRdb stores just in-frame clones and leaves some out. Of roughly 87,000 clones in the sample, around 87% were seen once. The source material was peripheral blood. Receptors were obtained from a man aged 40-50 years with acute or convalescent COVID-19. CDR3s leave out the opening cysteine and the closing phenylalanine or tryptophan. The order of the fields is clone size, V gene, J gene, CDR3 protein. Expanded clones are given a class, and other clones once, few, many or no size at all.

abundance: NA; v_gene: TRBV9; j_gene: TRBJ1-1; CDR3aa: ASSVVPGGQVMNTEAF
abundance: NA; v_gene: TRBV12-5; j_gene: TRBJ2-3; CDR3aa: ASGSGLAGSTDTQY
abundance: once; v_gene: TRBV19; j_gene: TRBJ2-7; CDR3aa: ASSPTSGTGGSEQY
abundance: NA; v_gene: TRBV7-8; j_gene: TRBJ2-1; CDR3aa: ASSLVGVSGRSYNEQF
abundance: NA; v_gene: TRBV6-1; j_gene: TRBJ2-2; CDR3aa: ASSVRDRGDTGELF
abundance: NA; v_gene: TRBV19; j_gene: TRBJ1-4; CDR3aa: ASSAETGVKLF
abundance: NA; v_gene: TRBV7-8; j_gene: TRBJ2-7; CDR3aa: ASSFRLAAFESEQY
abundance: once; v_gene: TRBV4-1; j_gene: TRBJ2-7; CDR3aa: ASSPRQGGYEQY
abundance: NA; v_gene: TRBV5-6; j_gene: TRBJ2-7; CDR3aa: ASSLPGPTSYEQY
abundance: NA; v_gene: TRBV10-1; j_gene: TRBJ2-7; CDR3aa: ASSAQGRRNQY
abundance: NA; v_gene: TRBV6-1; j_gene: TRBJ2-2; CDR3aa: ASSGGQTPDTGELF
abundance: NA; v_gene: TRBV5-1; j_gene: TRBJ1-1; CDR3aa: ASSQDLNTEAF
abundance: NA; v_gene: TRBV2; j_gene: TRBJ2-5; CDR3aa: ASSEGNRETQY